A selection of T cell receptor beta chains follows, all from one sample in a study of OX40 agonist ivuxolimab in advanced cancers. Produced via immunoSEQ multiplex PCR; TCRdb's table is partial and in-frame only. The sample gives about 32,000 clones, less than 90% of which show up once; under 25% is in the top ten. The sequencing here drew on CD4+ or CD8+ T cells sorted from blood, taken in a trial of the OX40 agonist ivuxolimab. The receptor source for this set is an adult with an advanced solid tumor such as melanoma, head and neck, liver or kidney cancer. Both conserved end residues are part of each CDR3. The D gene is left open where the match is weak. Clone size, where shown, is once, few, many, or a class for clones that have expanded.

cdr3_nt: TGTGCCAGCAACCCGACTAGCGGGTTGAAAGAGACCCAGTACTTC
cdr3_aa: CASNPTSGLKETQYF
v_call: TRBV9
j_call: TRBJ2-5
d_call: TRBD2
clone_size: -

cdr3_nt: TGTGCCAGCAGTGCGGGACAGGGGAAGGACGAGCAGTACTTC
cdr3_aa: CASSAGQGKDEQYF
v_call: TRBV2
j_call: TRBJ2-7
d_call: TRBD1
clone_size: -

cdr3_nt: TGTGCCAGCAGTCTGACAGGGGGCACTAATGAAAAACTGTTTTTT
cdr3_aa: CASSLTGGTNEKLFF
v_call: TRBV7-3
j_call: TRBJ1-4
d_call: TRBD1
clone_size: -

cdr3_nt: TGTGCCACCAGCAGAGAGGACAGGGTAGGCAATGAGCAGTTCTTC
cdr3_aa: CATSREDRVGNEQFF
v_call: TRBV15
j_call: TRBJ2-1
d_call: TRBD1
clone_size: -

cdr3_nt: TGTGCCAGCAGCCTCGGGACGGGAAGCTCCTACGAGCAGTACTTC
cdr3_aa: CASSLGTGSSYEQYF
v_call: TRBV9
j_call: TRBJ2-7
d_call: -
clone_size: -

cdr3_nt: TGTGCCTGGAGTGTAGGCACGGCCCAGGTAGCTTTCTTT
cdr3_aa: CAWSVGTAQVAFF
v_call: TRBV30
j_call: TRBJ1-1
d_call: -
clone_size: -

cdr3_nt: TGTGCCAGCAGCTTGGGGGGGGATGAGATTATTCGGCAGTTCTTC
cdr3_aa: CASSLGGDEIIRQFF
v_call: TRBV5-4
j_call: TRBJ2-1
d_call: -
clone_size: -

cdr3_nt: TGTGCCAGCAGCCTACGCTACGAGCAGTACTTC
cdr3_aa: CASSLRYEQYF
v_call: TRBV5-6
j_call: TRBJ2-7
d_call: -
clone_size: -

cdr3_nt: TGTGCCAGCAGCCCAGGGGGCCCGGAGCTGTTTTTT
cdr3_aa: CASSPGGPELFF
v_call: TRBV7-2
j_call: TRBJ2-2
d_call: TRBD1
clone_size: -

cdr3_nt: TGTGCCAGCAGCGTAGATAACGAGGGCGGGAGGACCGCCGGGGAGCTGTTTTTT
cdr3_aa: CASSVDNEGGRTAGELFF
v_call: TRBV9
j_call: TRBJ2-2
d_call: TRBD2
clone_size: -

cdr3_nt: TGTGCCAGCAGCCCTGAAGACGCCGGTTATAGCAATCAGCCCCAGCATTTT
cdr3_aa: CASSPEDAGYSNQPQHF
v_call: TRBV9
j_call: TRBJ1-5
d_call: -
clone_size: -

cdr3_nt: TGTGCCAGCAGTGCCCCGGGACTAGCGGTCTACGAGCAGTACTTC
cdr3_aa: CASSAPGLAVYEQYF
v_call: TRBV2
j_call: TRBJ2-7
d_call: TRBD2
clone_size: -

cdr3_nt: TGTGCCAGCAGCCCCCAGGGACTAGCGGGATCCTACGAGCAGTACTTC
cdr3_aa: CASSPQGLAGSYEQYF
v_call: TRBV9
j_call: TRBJ2-7
d_call: TRBD2
clone_size: -

cdr3_nt: TGTGCCAGCAGATCTAGCGGGAGGTCCCCCTACAATGAGCAGTTCTTC
cdr3_aa: CASRSSGRSPYNEQFF
v_call: TRBV27
j_call: TRBJ2-1
d_call: TRBD2
clone_size: -

cdr3_nt: TGTGCCAGCAGCTTAGTGGGCCTAGCGAGCTACGAGCAGTACTTC
cdr3_aa: CASSLVGLASYEQYF
v_call: TRBV7-9
j_call: TRBJ2-7
d_call: -
clone_size: -

cdr3_nt: TGTGCCAGCAGCCTGCCGAGGGACAATGAGCAGTTCTTC
cdr3_aa: CASSLPRDNEQFF
v_call: TRBV5-5
j_call: TRBJ2-1
d_call: -
clone_size: once

cdr3_nt: TGTGCCAGTAGCGCAACGGGACAGGGGTTCCACGAGCAGTACTTC
cdr3_aa: CASSATGQGFHEQYF
v_call: TRBV19
j_call: TRBJ2-7
d_call: TRBD1
clone_size: -

cdr3_nt: TGTGCCAGCAGTTCCCATTCGGAACGGAACACTGAAGCTTTCTTT
cdr3_aa: CASSSHSERNTEAFF
v_call: TRBV6-5
j_call: TRBJ1-1
d_call: -
clone_size: -

cdr3_nt: TGTGCCAGTAGTTTTTCGAAGACCCAGACCTACGAGCAGTACTTC
cdr3_aa: CASSFSKTQTYEQYF
v_call: TRBV19
j_call: TRBJ2-7
d_call: -
clone_size: once

cdr3_nt: TGTGCCAGCAGTTTGGCCCCCCAAGAGACCCAGTACTTC
cdr3_aa: CASSLAPQETQYF
v_call: TRBV27
j_call: TRBJ2-5
d_call: -
clone_size: -

cdr3_nt: TGCGCCAGCAGCTTGTTAGGGGTCGGGGAGCAGTACTTC
cdr3_aa: CASSLLGVGEQYF
v_call: TRBV5-1
j_call: TRBJ2-5
d_call: -
clone_size: -

cdr3_nt: TGTGCCTCGGGGTCGAGCTCTGGGGCCAACGTCCTGACTTTC
cdr3_aa: CASGSSSGANVLTF
v_call: TRBV19
j_call: TRBJ2-6
d_call: -
clone_size: -

cdr3_nt: TGCGCCAGCAGCCAGAGAGGTAGCGGAAGTGGGTATGAGCAGTTCTTC
cdr3_aa: CASSQRGSGSGYEQFF
v_call: TRBV4-1
j_call: TRBJ2-1
d_call: -
clone_size: -

cdr3_nt: TGTGCCAGCAGTTACTCGACAGGGGGTCATCAGGTGCAGTACTTC
cdr3_aa: CASSYSTGGHQVQYF
v_call: TRBV6-5
j_call: TRBJ2-7
d_call: TRBD1
clone_size: -

cdr3_nt: TGCGCCAGCAGTCAATTAAAAGACCGGAGACAGGGCACAGATACGCAGTATTTT
cdr3_aa: CASSQLKDRRQGTDTQYF
v_call: TRBV4-1
j_call: TRBJ2-3
d_call: -
clone_size: -

cdr3_nt: TGTGCCAGCAGCTCCCGTATTTTGGGGGGACTCTACGAGCAGTACTTC
cdr3_aa: CASSSRILGGLYEQYF
v_call: TRBV28
j_call: TRBJ2-7
d_call: -
clone_size: -

cdr3_nt: TGTGCCAGCACCCCGAACCGGGCCGAAAAGACCCAGTACTTC
cdr3_aa: CASTPNRAEKTQYF
v_call: TRBV2
j_call: TRBJ2-5
d_call: -
clone_size: -

cdr3_nt: TGTGCCAGCAGTGGCTGGGGGGCTGGCACTGAAGCTTTCTTT
cdr3_aa: CASSGWGAGTEAFF
v_call: TRBV6-1
j_call: TRBJ1-1
d_call: -
clone_size: -

cdr3_nt: TGTGCCAGCAGTTTTGGGGGGGCCAATCAGCCCCAGCATTTT
cdr3_aa: CASSFGGANQPQHF
v_call: TRBV27
j_call: TRBJ1-5
d_call: -
clone_size: once

cdr3_nt: TGTGCCAGCAGCTTGGGCCCTTTACGGGCTTCATACAATGAGCAGTTCTTC
cdr3_aa: CASSLGPLRASYNEQFF
v_call: TRBV5-6
j_call: TRBJ2-1
d_call: -
clone_size: -

cdr3_nt: TGTGCCAGCAGCCCCCGGCGACAAGAGACCCAGTACTTC
cdr3_aa: CASSPRRQETQYF
v_call: TRBV7-9
j_call: TRBJ2-5
d_call: -
clone_size: many

cdr3_nt: TGCAGCGTTGTTGAAGGGGTCCTTTACAATGAGCAGTTCTTC
cdr3_aa: CSVVEGVLYNEQFF
v_call: TRBV29-1
j_call: TRBJ2-1
d_call: -
clone_size: -

cdr3_nt: TGTGCCAGCAGCCCTGGCCGAGGAGCTCTGAACACTGAAGCTTTCTTT
cdr3_aa: CASSPGRGALNTEAFF
v_call: TRBV9
j_call: TRBJ1-1
d_call: -
clone_size: few

cdr3_nt: TGTGCCAGTAGTCTTCGGTCTAGGGAATACGAGCAGTACTTC
cdr3_aa: CASSLRSREYEQYF
v_call: TRBV19
j_call: TRBJ2-7
d_call: -
clone_size: -

cdr3_nt: TGTGCCAGCAGCACCGGGGGGCCGCACTACAATGAGCAGTTCTTC
cdr3_aa: CASSTGGPHYNEQFF
v_call: TRBV9
j_call: TRBJ2-1
d_call: -
clone_size: -

cdr3_nt: TGTGCCAGTAGTATCGGGACAGGGGACTATGGCTACACCTTC
cdr3_aa: CASSIGTGDYGYTF
v_call: TRBV19
j_call: TRBJ1-2
d_call: TRBD1
clone_size: -

cdr3_nt: TGTGCCAGCAGTTGGGGTGTTGCCACTGAAGCTTTCTTT
cdr3_aa: CASSWGVATEAFF
v_call: TRBV7-2
j_call: TRBJ1-1
d_call: -
clone_size: -

cdr3_nt: TGTGCCAGCAGCCAAACAGGGGGAAGGGAAAAACTGTTTTTT
cdr3_aa: CASSQTGGREKLFF
v_call: TRBV4-2
j_call: TRBJ1-4
d_call: TRBD1
clone_size: -

cdr3_nt: TGCGCCAGCAGCTTCGCACCTGGGAACTATGGCTACACCTTC
cdr3_aa: CASSFAPGNYGYTF
v_call: TRBV4-3
j_call: TRBJ1-2
d_call: -
clone_size: -

cdr3_nt: TGTGCCAGCAGCTTAGTCTGGGCCCCCGAAGAGACCCAGTACTTC
cdr3_aa: CASSLVWAPEETQYF
v_call: TRBV11-2
j_call: TRBJ2-5
d_call: -
clone_size: -

cdr3_nt: TGTGCCAGCAGCCCGACAGGGACGAACACTGAAGCTTTCTTT
cdr3_aa: CASSPTGTNTEAFF
v_call: TRBV6-5
j_call: TRBJ1-1
d_call: TRBD1
clone_size: -

cdr3_nt: TGTGCCACCCGGACAGGGATCAATGAAAAACTGTTTTTT
cdr3_aa: CATRTGINEKLFF
v_call: TRBV27
j_call: TRBJ1-4
d_call: TRBD1
clone_size: -

cdr3_nt: TGTGCCAGCAGCAAAGCGGCCGCTCGTAACACTGAAGCTTTCTTT
cdr3_aa: CASSKAAARNTEAFF
v_call: TRBV21-1
j_call: TRBJ1-1
d_call: -
clone_size: -

cdr3_nt: TGTGCCAGCAGTTACATGGCAGGGGATAGCTACGAGCAGTACTTC
cdr3_aa: CASSYMAGDSYEQYF
v_call: TRBV6-6
j_call: TRBJ2-7
d_call: -
clone_size: -

cdr3_nt: TGTGCCAGCAGTCCCGGGACTAGCAATTCAGAGACCCAGTACTTC
cdr3_aa: CASSPGTSNSETQYF
v_call: TRBV28
j_call: TRBJ2-5
d_call: TRBD2
clone_size: -

cdr3_nt: TGTGCCAGCAAGGAGACAGGGCCCTACGAGCAGTACTTC
cdr3_aa: CASKETGPYEQYF
v_call: TRBV2
j_call: TRBJ2-7
d_call: TRBD1
clone_size: -